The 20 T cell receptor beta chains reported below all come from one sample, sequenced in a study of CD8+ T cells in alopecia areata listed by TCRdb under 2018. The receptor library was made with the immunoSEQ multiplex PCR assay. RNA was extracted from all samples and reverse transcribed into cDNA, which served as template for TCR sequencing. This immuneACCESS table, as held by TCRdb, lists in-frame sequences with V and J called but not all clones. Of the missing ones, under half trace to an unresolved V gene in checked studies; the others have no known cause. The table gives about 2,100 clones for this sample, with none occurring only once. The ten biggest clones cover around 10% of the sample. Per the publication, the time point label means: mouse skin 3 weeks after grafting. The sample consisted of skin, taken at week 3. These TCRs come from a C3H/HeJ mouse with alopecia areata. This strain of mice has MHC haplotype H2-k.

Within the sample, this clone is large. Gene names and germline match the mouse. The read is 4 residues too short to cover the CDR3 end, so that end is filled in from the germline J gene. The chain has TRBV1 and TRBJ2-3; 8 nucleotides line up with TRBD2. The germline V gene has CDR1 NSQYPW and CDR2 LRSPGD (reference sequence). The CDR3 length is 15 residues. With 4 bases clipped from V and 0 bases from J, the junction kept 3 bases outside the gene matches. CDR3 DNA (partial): TGCACCTGCAGTGGACTGGGGACTAGTGCAGAA. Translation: CTCSGLGTSAE. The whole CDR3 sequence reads CTCSGLGTSAETLYF.

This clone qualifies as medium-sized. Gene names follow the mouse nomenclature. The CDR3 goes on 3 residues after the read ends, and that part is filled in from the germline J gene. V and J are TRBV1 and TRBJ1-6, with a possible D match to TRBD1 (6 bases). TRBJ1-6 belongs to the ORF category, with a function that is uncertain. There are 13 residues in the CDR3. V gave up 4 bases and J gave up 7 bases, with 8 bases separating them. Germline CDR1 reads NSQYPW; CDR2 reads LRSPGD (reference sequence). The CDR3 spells CTCSGGQNSPLYF. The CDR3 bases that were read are TGCACCTGCAGTGGGGGACAAAATTCGCCC.

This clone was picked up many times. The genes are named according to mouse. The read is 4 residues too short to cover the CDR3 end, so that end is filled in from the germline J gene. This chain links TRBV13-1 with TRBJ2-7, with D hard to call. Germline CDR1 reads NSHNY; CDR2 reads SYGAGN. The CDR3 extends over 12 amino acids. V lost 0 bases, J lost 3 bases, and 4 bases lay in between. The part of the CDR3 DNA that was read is TGTGCCAGCAGTGATGACAGCTAT. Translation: CASSDDSY. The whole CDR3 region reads CASSDDSYEQYF.

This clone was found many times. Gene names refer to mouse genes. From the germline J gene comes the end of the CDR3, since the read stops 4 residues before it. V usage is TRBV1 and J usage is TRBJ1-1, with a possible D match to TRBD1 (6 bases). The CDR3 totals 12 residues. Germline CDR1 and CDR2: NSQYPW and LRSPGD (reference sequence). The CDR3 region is CTCSAGHTEVFF. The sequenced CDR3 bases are TGCACCTGCAGTGCGGGACATACA.

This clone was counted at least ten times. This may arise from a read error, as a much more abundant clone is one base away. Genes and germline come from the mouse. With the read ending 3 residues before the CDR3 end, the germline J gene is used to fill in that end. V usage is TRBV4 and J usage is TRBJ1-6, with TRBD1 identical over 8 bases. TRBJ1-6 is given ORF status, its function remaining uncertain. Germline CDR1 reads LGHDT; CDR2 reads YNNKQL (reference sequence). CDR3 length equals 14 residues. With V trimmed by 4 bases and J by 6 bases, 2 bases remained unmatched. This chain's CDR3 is CASSSDRVNSPLYF. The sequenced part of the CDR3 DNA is TGTGCCAGCAGCTCGGACAGGGTTAATTCGCCC.

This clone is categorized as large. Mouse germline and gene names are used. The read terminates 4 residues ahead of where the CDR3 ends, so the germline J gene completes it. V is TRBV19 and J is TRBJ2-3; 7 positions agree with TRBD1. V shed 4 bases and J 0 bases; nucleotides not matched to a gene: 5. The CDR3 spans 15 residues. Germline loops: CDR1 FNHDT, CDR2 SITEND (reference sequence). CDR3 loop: CASSLDRESAETLYF. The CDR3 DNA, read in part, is TGTGCCAGCAGTCTCGACAGGGAAAGTGCAGAA. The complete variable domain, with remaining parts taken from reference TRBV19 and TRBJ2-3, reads GGIITQTPKFLIGQEGQKLTLKCQQNFNHDTMYWYRQDSGKGLRLIYYSITENDLQKGDLSEGYDASREKKSSFSLTVTSAQKNEMAVFLCASSLDRESAETLYFGSGTRLTVL.

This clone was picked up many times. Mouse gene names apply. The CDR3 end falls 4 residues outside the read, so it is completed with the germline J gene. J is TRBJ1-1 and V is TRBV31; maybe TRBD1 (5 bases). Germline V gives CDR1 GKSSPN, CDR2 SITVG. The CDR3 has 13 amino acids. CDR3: CAWSLLGVREVFF. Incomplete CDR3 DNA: TGTGCCTGGAGTCTCCTGGGGGTCCGA.

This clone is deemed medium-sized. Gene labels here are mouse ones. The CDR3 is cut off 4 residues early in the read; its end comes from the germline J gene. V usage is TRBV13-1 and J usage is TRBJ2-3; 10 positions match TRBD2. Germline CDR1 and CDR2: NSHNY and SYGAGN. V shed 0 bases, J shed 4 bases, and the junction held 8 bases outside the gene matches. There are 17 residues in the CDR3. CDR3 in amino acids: CASSDASWGGAPETLYF. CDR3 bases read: TGTGCCAGCAGTGATGCAAGCTGGGGGGGCGCTCCAGAA.

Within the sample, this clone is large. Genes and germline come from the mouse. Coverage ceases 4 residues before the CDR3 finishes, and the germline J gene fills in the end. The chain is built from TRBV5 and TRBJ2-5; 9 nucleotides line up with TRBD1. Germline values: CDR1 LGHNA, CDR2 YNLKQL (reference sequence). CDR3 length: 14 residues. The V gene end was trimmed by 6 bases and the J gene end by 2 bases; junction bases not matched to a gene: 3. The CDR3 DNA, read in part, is TGTGCCAGCAGTCACAGGGGGCTCCAAGAC. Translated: CASSHRGLQD. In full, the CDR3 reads CASSHRGLQDTQYF.

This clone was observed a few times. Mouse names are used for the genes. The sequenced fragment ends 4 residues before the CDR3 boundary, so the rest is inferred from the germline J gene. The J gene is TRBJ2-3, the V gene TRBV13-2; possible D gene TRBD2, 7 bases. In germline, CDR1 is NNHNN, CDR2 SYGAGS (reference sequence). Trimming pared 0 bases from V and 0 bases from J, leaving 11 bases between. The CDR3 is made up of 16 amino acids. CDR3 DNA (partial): TGTGCCAGCGGTGATGTGAGGGGGGGGAGTGCAGAA. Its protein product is CASGDVRGGSAE. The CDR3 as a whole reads CASGDVRGGSAETLYF.

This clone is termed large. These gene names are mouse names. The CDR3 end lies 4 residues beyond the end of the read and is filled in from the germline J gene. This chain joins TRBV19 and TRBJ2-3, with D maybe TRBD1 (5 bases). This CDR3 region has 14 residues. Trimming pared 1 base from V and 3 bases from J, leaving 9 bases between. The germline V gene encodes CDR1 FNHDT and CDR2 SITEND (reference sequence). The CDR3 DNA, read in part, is TGTGCCAGCAGTATAAGGGGTTCGGCAGAA. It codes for CASSIRGSAE. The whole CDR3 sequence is CASSIRGSAETLYF.

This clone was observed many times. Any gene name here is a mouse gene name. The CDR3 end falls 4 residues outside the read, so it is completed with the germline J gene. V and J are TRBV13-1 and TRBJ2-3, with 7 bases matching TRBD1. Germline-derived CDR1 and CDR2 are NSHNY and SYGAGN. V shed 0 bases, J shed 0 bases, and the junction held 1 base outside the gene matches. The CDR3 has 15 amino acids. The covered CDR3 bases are TGTGCCAGCAGTGATGCGACAGGGAGTGCAGAA. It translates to CASSDATGSAE. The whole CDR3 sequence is CASSDATGSAETLYF.

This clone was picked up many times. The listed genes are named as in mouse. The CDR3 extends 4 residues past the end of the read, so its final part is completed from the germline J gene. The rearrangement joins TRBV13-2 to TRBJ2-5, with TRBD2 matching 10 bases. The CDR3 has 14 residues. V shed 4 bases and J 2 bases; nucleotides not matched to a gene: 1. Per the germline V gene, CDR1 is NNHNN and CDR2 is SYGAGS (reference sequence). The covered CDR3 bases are TGTGCCAGCGGTCGACTGGGGGGCCAAGAC. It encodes CASGRLGGQD. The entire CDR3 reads CASGRLGGQDTQYF.

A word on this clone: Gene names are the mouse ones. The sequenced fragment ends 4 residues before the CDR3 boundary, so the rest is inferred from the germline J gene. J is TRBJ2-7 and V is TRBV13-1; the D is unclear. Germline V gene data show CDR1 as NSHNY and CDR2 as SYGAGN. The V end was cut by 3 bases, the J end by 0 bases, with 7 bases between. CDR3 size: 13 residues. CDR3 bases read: TGTGCCAGCAGTGCCCACAGCTCCTAT. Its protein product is CASSAHSSY. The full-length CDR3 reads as CASSAHSSYEQYF.

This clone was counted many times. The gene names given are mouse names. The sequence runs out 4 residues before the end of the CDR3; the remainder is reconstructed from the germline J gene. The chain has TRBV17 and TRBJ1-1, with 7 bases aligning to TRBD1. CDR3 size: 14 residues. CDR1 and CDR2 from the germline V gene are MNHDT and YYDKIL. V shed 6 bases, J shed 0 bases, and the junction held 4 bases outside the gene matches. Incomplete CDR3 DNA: TGTGCTAGCAGCAGACAGGGTGCAAACACA. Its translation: CASSRQGANT. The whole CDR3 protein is CASSRQGANTEVFF.

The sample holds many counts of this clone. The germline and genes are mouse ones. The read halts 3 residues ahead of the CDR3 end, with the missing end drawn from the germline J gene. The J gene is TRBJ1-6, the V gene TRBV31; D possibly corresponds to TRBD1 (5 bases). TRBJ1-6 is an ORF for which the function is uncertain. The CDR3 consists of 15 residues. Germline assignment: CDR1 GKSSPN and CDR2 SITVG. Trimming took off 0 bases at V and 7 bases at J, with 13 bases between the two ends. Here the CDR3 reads CAWSLGQGGNSPLYF. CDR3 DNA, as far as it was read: TGTGCCTGGAGTCTCGGGCAGGGAGGAAATTCGCCC.

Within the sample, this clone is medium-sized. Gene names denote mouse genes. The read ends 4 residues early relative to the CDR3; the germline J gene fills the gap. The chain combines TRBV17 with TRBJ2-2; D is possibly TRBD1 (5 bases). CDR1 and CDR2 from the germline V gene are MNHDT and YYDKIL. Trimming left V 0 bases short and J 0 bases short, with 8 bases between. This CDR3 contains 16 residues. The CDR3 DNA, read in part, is TGTGCTAGCAGTAGAGATCAGGGAGCAAACACCGGG. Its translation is CASSRDQGANTG. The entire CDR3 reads CASSRDQGANTGQLYF. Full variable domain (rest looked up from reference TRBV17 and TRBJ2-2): DTTVKQNPRYKLARVGKPVNLICSQTMNHDTMYWYQKKPNQAPKLLLFYYDKILNREADTFEKFQSSRPNNSFCSLYIGSAGLEYSAMYLCASSRDQGANTGQLYFGEGSKLTVL.

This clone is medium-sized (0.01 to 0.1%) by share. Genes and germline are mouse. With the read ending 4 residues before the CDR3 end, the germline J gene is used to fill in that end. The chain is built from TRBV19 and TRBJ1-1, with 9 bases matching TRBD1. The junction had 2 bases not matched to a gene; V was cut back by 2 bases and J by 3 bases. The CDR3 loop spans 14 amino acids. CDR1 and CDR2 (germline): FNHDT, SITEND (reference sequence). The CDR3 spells CASSITGGDTEVFF. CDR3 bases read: TGTGCCAGCAGTATCACAGGGGGCGACACA.

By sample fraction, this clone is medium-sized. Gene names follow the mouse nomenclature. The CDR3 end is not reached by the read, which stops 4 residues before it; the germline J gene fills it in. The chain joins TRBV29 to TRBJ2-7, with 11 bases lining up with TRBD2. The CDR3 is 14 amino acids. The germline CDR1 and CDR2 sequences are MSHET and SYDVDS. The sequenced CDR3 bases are TGTGCTAGCAGTTTCGACTGGGGGGGTTAT. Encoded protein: CASSFDWGGY. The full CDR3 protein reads CASSFDWGGYEQYF.

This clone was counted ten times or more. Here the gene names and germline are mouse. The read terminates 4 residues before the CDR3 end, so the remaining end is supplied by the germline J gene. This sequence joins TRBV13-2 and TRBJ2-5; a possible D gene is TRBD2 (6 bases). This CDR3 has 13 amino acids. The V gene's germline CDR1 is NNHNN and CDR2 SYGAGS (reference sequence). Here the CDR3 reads CASGDLGKDTQYF. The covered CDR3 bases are TGTGCCAGCGGTGATCTGGGGAAAGAC.